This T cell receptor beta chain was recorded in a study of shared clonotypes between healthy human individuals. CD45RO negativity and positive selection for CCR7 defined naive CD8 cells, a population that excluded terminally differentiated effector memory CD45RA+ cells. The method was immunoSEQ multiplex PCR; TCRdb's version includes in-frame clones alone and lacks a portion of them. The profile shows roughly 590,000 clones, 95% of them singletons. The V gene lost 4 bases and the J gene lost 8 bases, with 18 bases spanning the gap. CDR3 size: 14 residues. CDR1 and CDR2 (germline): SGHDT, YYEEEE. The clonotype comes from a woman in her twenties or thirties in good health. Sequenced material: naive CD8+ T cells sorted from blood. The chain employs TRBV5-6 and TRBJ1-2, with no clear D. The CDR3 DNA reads TGTGCCAGCAGCCCACCAAGGGCCCTCTGGGGCTACACCTTC. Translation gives CASSPPRALWGYTF.